The entry below describes one T cell receptor beta chain. Antigen specificity is unknown. The CDR3 loop spans 13 amino acids. Germline V gene sequence: CDR1 GTSNPN, CDR2 SVGIG (reference sequence). V lost 5 bases and J lost 5; bases outside the gene matches: 7. These data come from a study of a mutant IDH1 vaccine in newly diagnosed glioma. At the level of the study: Treated patients had a mean age of approximately 40 years and a sex split that was approximately 62% male and 37.5% female. Therapy received beforehand was radiotherapy, temozolomide, or both, with most patients given both.

General study findings and limits: Vaccine-induced immune responses occurred in 90% to 95% of patients.

As for time point: baseline, week 1 (first vaccination visit). The treatment is: pre-vaccination baseline after standard-of-care therapy. Each tumor in the donors was a new WHO grade 3 or 4 astrocytoma, IDH1-mutant and ATRX-lost. The table came from immunoSEQ multiplex PCR; TCRdb's copy has only in-frame clones and leaves some out. The sample carries some 38,000 clones, roughly 92% recorded once. The chain is built from TRBV30 and TRBJ1-2; 8 nucleotides agree with TRBD1. This sample comprised PBMCs, obtained from a glioma patient treated with radiotherapy, temozolomide or both. The TCR was taken from a man between 18 and 29 years old with glioma. CDR3 sequence reads: CAWARDRPYGYTF. The CDR3 DNA reads TGTGCCTGGGCCCGGGACAGGCCGTATGGCTACACCTTC.